Below are 26 T cell receptor beta chains sequenced from a single sample in a study of blood T cell repertoires in COVID-19. Clones were read by immunoSEQ multiplex PCR, and TCRdb kept only the in-frame ones, dropping some. This sample carries around 230,000 clones, under 90% of them seen once, and the ten largest clones take around 4.2%. Sequenced: PBMCs or T cells enriched from blood (not recorded which). These TCRs come from a woman aged 25 to 45 with acute COVID-19.

This chain uses TRBV19 with TRBJ1-1; TRBD1 might be the D (5 bases). Germline V gene data show CDR1 as LNHDA and CDR2 as SQIVND (reference sequence). Trimming pared 9 bases from V and 3 bases from J, leaving 8 bases between. The CDR3 spans 11 residues. CDR3 amino acids: CASQGYTEAFF. The CDR3 bases are TGTGCCAGCCAGGGATACACTGAAGCTTTCTTT.

The rearrangement joins TRBV2 to TRBJ1-1; 8 bases are a match to TRBD1. This CDR3 is built from 15 residues. Germline V gene lookup returns CDR1 SNHLY and CDR2 FYNNEI. The J segment lost 4 bases and the V segment lost 6 bases, leaving 10 bases of the junction unmatched. CDR3: CASSRGQGGSTEAFF. The CDR3, as DNA: TGTGCCAGCAGCCGAGGACAGGGCGGGAGCACTGAAGCTTTCTTT.

The sample holds a few counts of this clone. The gene calls are TRBV7-9 and TRBJ1-2, with TRBD1 identical over 7 bases. Germline V gene sequence: CDR1 SEHNR, CDR2 FQNEAQ (reference sequence). Germline trimming cut 1 base from V and 4 bases from J; bases unmatched to any gene: 6. The CDR3 consists of 15 residues. The CDR3, as DNA: TGTGCCAGCAGCTTAGACGGGACAGCCGCCTATGGCTACACCTTC. Amino acids: CASSLDGTAAYGYTF.

This chain links TRBV6-2 or TRBV6-3 with TRBJ2-5; the match to TRBD1 covers 9 bases. Germline CDR1 MNHEY, CDR2 SVGEGT. Unmatched junction bases numbered 1, after V lost 2 bases and J lost 3 bases. The length of the CDR3 is 14 residues. Here the CDR3 DNA reads TGTGCCAGCAGTTACCGGGACAGGGAAGAGACCCAGTACTTC. Encoded protein: CASSYRDREETQYF.

The DNA for the CDR3 is TGCGCCAGCAGCCGACTGGACAGCTACGAGCAGTACTTC. Translated: CASSRLDSYEQYF. The genes are TRBV5-1 and TRBJ2-7; perhaps TRBD1 as D (6 bases). Germline CDR1 SGHRS, CDR2 YFSETQ. Trimming stripped 4 bases from V and 3 bases from J, with 11 bases between. This CDR3 is built from 13 residues. Full variable domain (missing parts from reference TRBV5-1 and TRBJ2-7): KAGVTQTPRYLIKTRGQQVTLSCSPISGHRSVSWYQQTPGQGLQFLFEYFSETQRNKGNFPGRFSGRQFSNSRSEMNVSTLELGDSALYLCASSRLDSYEQYFGPGTRLTVT.

This clone was seen just once. This chain uses TRBV6-5 with TRBJ1-2; 8 nucleotides align to TRBD1. V was pared by 5 bases and J by 4 bases, with 6 bases of the junction left unmatched. From germline, CDR1 is MNHEY and CDR2 SVGAGI. This CDR3 contains 14 residues. CDR3 in amino acids: CASSPGQAPYGYTF. The CDR3 nucleotides are TGTGCCAGCAGTCCGGGACAGGCGCCCTATGGCTACACCTTC.

The rearrangement links TRBV25-1 to TRBJ1-6, with TRBD1 identical over 7 bases. The CDR3 is 15 residues long. With V trimmed by 8 bases and J by 5 bases, 9 bases remained unmatched. CDR1 and CDR2 (germline): MGHDK, SYGVNS. The CDR3 loop reads CASGTDGVDNSPLHF. As DNA, the CDR3 is TGTGCCAGCGGGACAGACGGGGTCGATAATTCACCCCTCCACTTT.

The rearrangement uses TRBV5-1 and TRBJ1-5; the match to TRBD1 covers 7 bases. The length of the CDR3 is 14 residues. From germline, CDR1 is SGHRS and CDR2 YFSETQ. V gave up 1 base and J gave up 7 bases; unmatched junction bases: 5. The CDR3 reads CASSLQGGGQPQHF. CDR3 nucleotide sequence: TGCGCCAGCAGCTTGCAGGGGGGCGGCCAGCCCCAGCATTTT. The full variable domain, rest sourced from reference TRBV5-1 and TRBJ1-5, is KAGVTQTPRYLIKTRGQQVTLSCSPISGHRSVSWYQQTPGQGLQFLFEYFSETQRNKGNFPGRFSGRQFSNSRSEMNVSTLELGDSALYLCASSLQGGGQPQHFGDGTRLSIL.

The V and J genes are TRBV12-3 or TRBV12-4 and TRBJ1-5; D might be TRBD1 (5 bases). Deletions cut 7 bases from V and 7 bases from J, with 14 bases between. The CDR3 covers 13 residues. CDR3 DNA: TGTGCCAGCAAGAAGGGGTCCGGGCAGCCCCAGCATTTT. The encoded protein is CASKKGSGQPQHF.

V usage is TRBV27 and J usage is TRBJ2-3, with 12 bases that match TRBD2. Trimming removed 6 bases from V and 0 bases from J; junction bases left unmatched: 10. The germline V gene encodes CDR1 MNHEY and CDR2 SMNVEV (reference sequence). The CDR3 runs to 18 residues. The CDR3 DNA follows: TGTGCCAGCAGCTCACCTGGACTAGCGGGAACTAGCACAGATACGCAGTATTTT. It is translated as CASSSPGLAGTSTDTQYF.

The chain uses TRBV27 and TRBJ1-4; the D gene is possibly TRBD1 (6 bases). Trimming took off 7 bases at V and 5 bases at J, with 8 bases between the two ends. The CDR3 is 12 residues long. CDR1 is MNHEY and CDR2 is SMNVEV in the germline V gene (reference sequence). CDR3 nucleotides: TGTGCCAGCAAACAGGGAAATGAAAAACTGTTTTTT. Encoded protein: CASKQGNEKLFF. Full variable domain (remainder filled in from reference TRBV27 and TRBJ1-4): EAQVTQNPRYLITVTGKKLTVTCSQNMNHEYMSWYRQDPGLGLRQIYYSMNVEVTDKGDVPEGYKVSRKEKRNFPLILESPSPNQTSLYFCASKQGNEKLFFGSGTQLSVL.

This chain connects TRBV5-1 to TRBJ2-7; the D gene is possibly TRBD2 (6 bases). This CDR3 has 14 amino acids. Per the germline V gene, CDR1 is SGHRS and CDR2 is YFSETQ. The ends were cut back, 1 base at V and 2 bases at J, with 10 bases in the middle. In nucleotides, the CDR3 is TGCGCCAGCAGCTTGAGGCCGGGGGCCTACGAGCAGTACTTC. Protein product: CASSLRPGAYEQYF.

In its sample, this clone was seen once. V and J are TRBV7-2 and TRBJ2-5; D not resolved. V was pared by 5 bases and J by 0 bases, with 13 bases between. CDR3 length equals 15 residues. Germline V CDR1 and CDR2: SGHTA, FQGNSA. Written as DNA, the CDR3 is TGTGCCAGCAGCCCCCGGGTGGGTGACCAAGAGACCCAGTACTTC. It is translated as CASSPRVGDQETQYF.

DNA for the CDR3: TGTGCCAGCAGAGTTAGCGGGGGACTCACAGATACGCAGTATTTT. Translation: CASRVSGGLTDTQYF. The chain has TRBV11-2 and TRBJ2-3; the match to TRBD2 covers 9 bases. Germline values: CDR1 SGHAT, CDR2 FQNNGV. The CDR3 contains 15 residues. Trimming took 6 bases from V and 2 from J; bases not matched to a gene: 6.

The chain joins TRBV2 to TRBJ1-2; D may be TRBD1 (5 bases). Germline CDR1 reads SNHLY; CDR2 reads FYNNEI. V was cut by 7 bases and J by 7 bases, with 22 bases left in between. The CDR3 runs to 15 residues. CDR3 DNA sequence: TGTGCCAGCAATCCCGGCTGGGGACTCTTTCCTGGCTACACCTTC. It encodes CASNPGWGLFPGYTF. Full variable domain (missing parts from reference TRBV2 and TRBJ1-2): EPEVTQTPSHQVTQMGQEVILRCVPISNHLYFYWYRQILGQKVEFLVSFYNNEISEKSEIFDDQFSVERPDGSNFTLKIRSTKLEDSAMYFCASNPGWGLFPGYTFGSGTRLTVV.

The chain joins TRBV7-6 to TRBJ2-1; possible D gene TRBD2, 5 bases. Germline CDR1 and CDR2: SGHVS and FNYEAQ. Trimming removed 1 base from V and 7 bases from J, with 14 bases in between. This CDR3 spans 15 amino acids. In DNA, the CDR3 is TGTGCCAGCAGCTTAGTCCCCACACGGGGTAATGAGCAGTTCTTC. This sequence encodes CASSLVPTRGNEQFF.

This chain joins TRBV5-1 and TRBJ2-7; 7 nucleotides match TRBD1. The germline CDR1 and CDR2 sequences are SGHRS and YFSETQ. Trimming removed 7 bases from V and 2 bases from J; junction bases left unmatched: 6. This CDR3 comprises 13 residues. The CDR3 DNA follows: TGCGCCAGCGGCCGGGACAGTGCCTACGAGCAGTACTTC. Amino acid sequence: CASGRDSAYEQYF.

The chain is built from TRBV4-3 and TRBJ1-4; 7 bases fit TRBD1. From germline, CDR1 is LGHNA and CDR2 YSLEER. The CDR3 consists of 13 residues. Germline trimming cut 6 bases from V and 3 bases from J; bases unmatched to any gene: 1. CDR3 in amino acids: CASRGTANEKLFF. CDR3 nucleotide sequence: TGCGCCAGCAGGGGGACAGCTAATGAAAAACTGTTTTTT.

V gene TRBV2 combines with J gene TRBJ1-1, with a possible D match to TRBD1 (6 bases). V was shortened by 2 bases and J by 0 bases, with 13 bases between the two germline ends. This CDR3 region has 16 residues. Germline CDR1 SNHLY, CDR2 FYNNEI. This CDR3 reads CASSEYGGQLNTEAFF. The CDR3 DNA sequence: TGTGCCAGCAGTGAATATGGAGGACAGCTGAACACTGAAGCTTTCTTT.

This clone was counted a single time. The genes are TRBV6-5 and TRBJ2-1; perhaps TRBD2 as D (6 bases). Looked up from germline, CDR1 is MNHEY and CDR2 is SVGAGI. The CDR3 consists of 15 residues. V was pared by 4 bases and J by 10 bases, with 20 bases between. This CDR3 reads CASSSSRGTGAEQFF. In nucleotides, the CDR3 is TGTGCCAGCAGTTCCTCTCGGGGGACCGGAGCGGAGCAGTTCTTC.

This clone was recorded a few times. In DNA, the CDR3 is TGTGCCAGCAGTTACACAGGGATGGGGACTGAAGCTTTCTTT. Protein sequence: CASSYTGMGTEAFF. The gene calls are TRBV6-2 or TRBV6-3 and TRBJ1-1; D is perhaps TRBD1 (6 bases). Germline values: CDR1 MNHEY, CDR2 SVGEGT. This CDR3 is built from 14 residues. V was trimmed by 2 bases and J by 5 bases, leaving 12 bases between them.

The chain carries TRBV19 and TRBJ1-4; 7 bases align to TRBD1. The CDR3 length is 14 residues. V lost 3 bases to trimming and J lost 5 bases; unmatched junction nucleotides: 3. The germline gives CDR1 LNHDA, CDR2 SQIVND (reference sequence). This CDR3 is CASSISQGNEKLFF. The CDR3 DNA reads TGTGCCAGTAGTATTTCACAGGGGAATGAAAAACTGTTTTTT.

The J gene is TRBJ1-2, the V gene TRBV7-2, with 7 nucleotides matching TRBD1. There are 15 residues in the CDR3. The germline V gene encodes CDR1 SGHTA and CDR2 FQGNSA. The ends lost 5 bases at V and 0 bases at J; junction bases unmatched: 6. The CDR3 DNA is TGTGCCAGCAGCACCTACAGGGGCCCTAACTATGGCTACACCTTC. It translates to CASSTYRGPNYGYTF.

The rearrangement links TRBV28 to TRBJ1-2; possibly TRBD1 for D (6 bases). The CDR3 extends over 14 amino acids. Germline values: CDR1 MDHEN, CDR2 SYDVKM. The V end was cut by 5 bases, the J end by 4 bases, with 14 bases between. The CDR3 nucleotides read TGTGCCAGCAGTCCCGGGGACAAACCCTATGGCTACACCTTC. This encodes CASSPGDKPYGYTF.

V and J are TRBV30 and TRBJ2-7; D might be TRBD1 (6 bases). Deletions cut 3 bases from V and 4 bases from J, with 19 bases between. CDR1 is GTSNPN and CDR2 is SVGIG in the germline V gene (reference sequence). CDR3 length: 15 amino acids. The CDR3 protein is CAWRYTGISRYEQYF. DNA of the CDR3: TGTGCCTGGAGATACACAGGGATTTCCCGTTACGAGCAGTACTTC.

The rearrangement joins TRBV28 to TRBJ2-1, with TRBD2 identical over 12 bases. The trim removed 2 bases at V and 4 bases at J, leaving 6 bases unmatched. Germline V gene lookup returns CDR1 MDHEN and CDR2 SYDVKM. This CDR3 is 17 amino acids long. The CDR3 DNA follows: TGTGCCAGCAGTTTACTAGCGGGGGGGCCGGAGTACAATGAGCAGTTCTTC. It codes for CASSLLAGGPEYNEQFF. The complete variable domain, with remaining parts taken from reference TRBV28 and TRBJ2-1, reads DVKVTQSSRYLVKRTGEKVFLECVQDMDHENMFWYRQDPGLGLRLIYFSYDVKMKEKGDIPEGYSVSREKKERFSLILESASTNQTSMYLCASSLLAGGPEYNEQFFGPGTRLTVL.